This TCR beta chain is from a study of cytotoxic CD8 clonotypes in ibrutinib-treated CLL. Sequencing was performed with immunoSEQ multiplex PCR; in TCRdb, only in-frame clones are kept and a portion is missing. The top ten hold roughly 12% of the sample, which has roughly 130,000 clones, over 60% seen once. The length of the CDR3 is 15 residues. Germline V gene lookup returns CDR1 MNHEY and CDR2 SVGAGI. The V end lost 0 bases, the J end lost 2 bases, and 11 bases lay between the germline ends. The V call is TRBV6-5, the J call TRBJ2-7, with unresolved D. The sequencing used PBMCs, collected after 12 months of ibrutinib treatment. This clonotype originated in a human donor with chronic lymphocytic leukemia. The chain's CDR3 is CASSYSQAFAYEQYF. CDR3 DNA sequence: TGTGCCAGCAGTTACTCTCAGGCCTTTGCCTACGAGCAGTACTTC.